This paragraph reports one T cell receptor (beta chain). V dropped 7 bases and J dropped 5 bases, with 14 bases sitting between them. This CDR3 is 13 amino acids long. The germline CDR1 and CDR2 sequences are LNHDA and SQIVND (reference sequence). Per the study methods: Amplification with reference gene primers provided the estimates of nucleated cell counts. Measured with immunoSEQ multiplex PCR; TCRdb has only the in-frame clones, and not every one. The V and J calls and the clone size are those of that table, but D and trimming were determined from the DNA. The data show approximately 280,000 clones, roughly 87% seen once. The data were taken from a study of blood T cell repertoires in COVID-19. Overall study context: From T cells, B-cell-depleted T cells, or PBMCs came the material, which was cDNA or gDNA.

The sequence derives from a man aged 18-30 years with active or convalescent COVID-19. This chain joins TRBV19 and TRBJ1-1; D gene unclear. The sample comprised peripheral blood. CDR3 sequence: CASKAADGTEAFF. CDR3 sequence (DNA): TGTGCCAGTAAGGCAGCCGACGGGACTGAAGCTTTCTTT.